This entry describes one T cell receptor beta chain. Sequencing was performed with immunoSEQ multiplex PCR; in TCRdb, only in-frame clones are kept and a portion is missing. The sample contains around 38,000 clones, over 80% of which appear only once. CDR3 length: 11 residues. V was shortened by 7 bases and J by 7 bases, with 8 bases between the two germline ends. Germline values: CDR1 MNHNY, CDR2 SVGAGI (reference sequence). People who had autoimmune disease history or systemic immunosuppression were excluded. The sample originates from a study of OX40 agonist ivuxolimab in advanced cancers. Study background: Patients were infused with ivuxolimab every 2 weeks at 0.01 to 10 mg/kg. Patients were approximately 80% male with ages roughly 20 to 85, mean about 60.

The TCR sequence derives from an adult with an advanced solid tumor such as melanoma, head and neck, liver or kidney cancer. The specimen was CD4+ or CD8+ T cells sorted from blood, collected in a trial of the OX40 agonist ivuxolimab. V is TRBV6-6 and J is TRBJ1-3; the D is unclear. CDR3: CASTAENTIYF. In nucleotides, the CDR3 is TGTGCCAGCACGGCAGAGAACACCATATATTTT.